The rows below give T cell receptor beta chains drawn from one sample of a study of tumor-infiltrating lymphocytes in glioblastoma multiforme. From the multiplex PCR reads, TCRdb called clonotypes with MiXCR, one entry per CDR3 protein. Altogether 13,000 or so distinct CDR3 sequences are present, around 60% being singletons, with the ten largest covering around 30%. Sequencing was performed on brain tumor tissue. The receptors come from a male donor with glioblastoma. Each CDR3 is given without its conserved first and last residue.

j_call	v_call	cdr3_aa
TRBJ1-3	TRBV5-1	ASSLEFRNTIY
TRBJ1-1	TRBV6-5	ASSCSKNTEAF
TRBJ1-1	TRBV7-9	ATDESGADTEAS
TRBJ1-4	TRBV28	ASLGGSNEKLF
TRBJ2-1	TRBV5-4	ASSHLAGGYNVQF
TRBJ1-1	TRBV11-2	ASSFRGGVTEAL
TRBJ1-2	TRBV28	ASSSGQIDGYT
TRBJ1-2	TRBV24-1	ATKGQGDGYT
TRBJ2-2	TRBV12-3/TRBV12-4	ASSQVLANTGELF
TRBJ2-1	TRBV29-1	SVATRESSYNEQL
TRBJ2-7	TRBV6-6	ASNHTYYEQC
TRBJ1-1	TRBV5-1	ASSDQGSYTEAF
TRBJ2-1	TRBV14	ASSHDVRYKEQF
TRBJ2-1	TRBV5-8	ASSLSQREYNEQF
TRBJ2-5	TRBV20-1	SATRQYSGTETQY
TRBJ2-2	TRBV5-1	ASSLRATGELF
TRBJ2-5	TRBV20-1	SAKRGLTQETQY
TRBJ2-5	TRBV12-3/TRBV12-4	ASSLRYAGETQY
TRBJ2-7	TRBV28	TSSQQGYEQY
TRBJ2-1	TRBV20-1	ITNGVGGWDEQF
TRBJ1-5	TRBV6-1	ASSDGGLNSNQPQH
TRBJ2-7	TRBV10-1	ASSERGQGVPYEQY
TRBJ2-4	TRBV6-2/TRBV6-3	ASSYEVKNIQY
TRBJ2-5	TRBV11-3	ASSFSSGEAIETQY
TRBJ2-7	TRBV7-9	AKSVLPGQGANSYEQY
TRBJ2-1	TRBV11-3	ASSLLAGGHNVQF
TRBJ2-7	TRBV11-1	ASSPGRFNSYEQY
TRBJ2-7	TRBV12-3/TRBV12-4	ASSYRGYEQY
TRBJ2-7	TRBV4-1	ASSQVTSKVGCEEY
TRBJ2-7	TRBV6-2/TRBV6-3	ASTRRGVTYEHY
TRBJ2-1	TRBV27	ASITLAGGPFFEQF
TRBJ2-4	TRBV6-5	TSIRQGGNIQY
TRBJ2-6	TRBV3-1	ASNHQGRGANVLT
TRBJ2-1	TRBV6-5	GSSGGTSVYNEQL
TRBJ1-5	TRBV6-6	ASSQGRGPKH
TRBJ1-1	TRBV28	ASNLSPLGQAVAEAF
TRBJ2-5	TRBV6-6	ASGYLGWTPKETQY
TRBJ2-3	TRBV2	ASSRGTRTDTQY
TRBJ1-4	TRBV11-3	ASSYRRTVNEKLF